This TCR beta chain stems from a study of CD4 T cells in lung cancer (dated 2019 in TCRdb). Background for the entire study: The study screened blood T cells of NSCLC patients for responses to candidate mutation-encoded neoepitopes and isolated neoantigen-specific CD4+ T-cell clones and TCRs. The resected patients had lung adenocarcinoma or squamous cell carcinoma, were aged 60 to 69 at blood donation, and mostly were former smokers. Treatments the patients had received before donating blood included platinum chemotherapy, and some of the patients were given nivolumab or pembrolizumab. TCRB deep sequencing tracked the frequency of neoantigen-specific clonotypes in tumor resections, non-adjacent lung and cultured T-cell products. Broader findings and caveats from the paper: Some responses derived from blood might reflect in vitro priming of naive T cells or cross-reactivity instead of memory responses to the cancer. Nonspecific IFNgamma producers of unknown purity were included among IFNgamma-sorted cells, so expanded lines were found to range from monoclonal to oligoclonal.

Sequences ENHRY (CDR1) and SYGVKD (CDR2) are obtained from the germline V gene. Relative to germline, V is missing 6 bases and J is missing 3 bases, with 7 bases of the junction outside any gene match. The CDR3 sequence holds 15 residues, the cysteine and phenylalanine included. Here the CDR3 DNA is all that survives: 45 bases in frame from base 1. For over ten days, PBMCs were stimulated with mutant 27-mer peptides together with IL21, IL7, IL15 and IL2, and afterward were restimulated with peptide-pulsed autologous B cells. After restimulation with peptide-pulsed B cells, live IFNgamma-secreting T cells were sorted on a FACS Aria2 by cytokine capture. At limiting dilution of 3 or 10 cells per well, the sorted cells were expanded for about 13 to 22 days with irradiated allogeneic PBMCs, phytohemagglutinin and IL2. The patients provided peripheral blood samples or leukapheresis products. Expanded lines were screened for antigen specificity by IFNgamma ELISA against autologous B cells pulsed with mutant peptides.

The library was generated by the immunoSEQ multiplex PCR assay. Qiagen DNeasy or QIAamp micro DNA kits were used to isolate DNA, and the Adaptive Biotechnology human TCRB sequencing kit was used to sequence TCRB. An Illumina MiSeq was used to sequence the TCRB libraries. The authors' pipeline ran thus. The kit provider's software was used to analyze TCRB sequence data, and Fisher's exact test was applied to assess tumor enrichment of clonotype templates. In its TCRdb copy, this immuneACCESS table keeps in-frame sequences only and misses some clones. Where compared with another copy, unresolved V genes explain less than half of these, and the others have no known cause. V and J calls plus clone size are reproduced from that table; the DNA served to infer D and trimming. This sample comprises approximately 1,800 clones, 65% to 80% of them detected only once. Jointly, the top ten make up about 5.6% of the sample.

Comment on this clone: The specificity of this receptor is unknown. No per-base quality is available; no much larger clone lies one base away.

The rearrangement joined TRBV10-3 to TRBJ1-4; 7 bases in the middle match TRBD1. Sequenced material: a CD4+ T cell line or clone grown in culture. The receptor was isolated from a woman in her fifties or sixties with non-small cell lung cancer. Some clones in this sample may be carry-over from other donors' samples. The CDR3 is CAISRDRAANEKLFF. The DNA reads TGTGCCATCAGCAGAGACAGGGCAGCTAATGAAAAACTGTTTTTT.